This T cell receptor (beta chain) was captured by sequencing in a study of T cells in Graves' hyperthyroidism and ophthalmopathy (dated by TCRdb to the late 2010s). The study in broad terms: Peripheral blood was sampled at the time of initial diagnosis, prior to any treatment. After sampling, hyperthyroidism patients received methimazole starting at 30 mg daily, and ophthalmopathy patients received high-dose intravenous methylprednisolone. The roughly 100 discovery patients were randomly divided into training and test sets at a 7:3 ratio. In addition, the study compared T-cell repertoires in thyroid tissue and in blood from a handful of Graves' hyperthyroidism patients. Whether ophthalmopathy could be predicted prospectively was tested in an independent validation cohort made up of under 20 hyperthyroidism patients plus 17 patients who later progressed to ophthalmopathy. TCR V-J signatures able to tell the groups apart were searched for in a discovery cohort of 90 to 100 patients, of whom more than 40 had Graves' ophthalmopathy and 57 had stable Graves' hyperthyroidism. According to the paper, TCR Vbeta CDR3 sequencing was carried out on over 130 peripheral blood samples, which came from 40 to 45 ophthalmopathy, about 75 hyperthyroidism and about 17 progressor patients.

TCR beta CDR3 regions were amplified from RNA transcripts. A first-round RT-PCR of the TCR CDR3 used the HTBI primer set with the Qiagen OneStep RT-PCR kit. Libraries were constructed in a second round of multiplex PCR, after which size selection and purification were carried out. The libraries were sequenced on an Illumina HiSeq2000 using paired-end 100 bp reads. In the paper's pipeline: SOAPnuke was used to process the raw data, with reads discarded if the reads contained adapters or uncalled bases, had a mean Phred below 15, or lacked an exact constant-primer or identifier match. COPE v1.2.5 was used to merge the high-quality paired reads, and each unique nucleotide sequence was defined as a clonotype. MiTCR v1.1 was used to align the clonotypes against IMGT TRBV, TRBD and TRBJ reference segments. The analysis included only V-J combinations with a frequency above 0.0001, which together covered over 98% of the repertoires. The TCS score was defined as the ratio of F50 (clonal expansion) to E x V (chaos), calculated using BLOSUM62-based TCRdist between CDR3 peptides within each V-J. Welch's t-statistics and random forest reduced 514 V-J features to 10 to 15, which were used in a naive Bayes classifier (R e1071). TCRdb applied fastp at Q25 and MiXCR to the public reads, then kept only in-frame beta chains. Entries that share a CDR3 protein sequence are merged under the most common genes and DNA. These V and J calls originate from TCRdb's pipeline instead of the authors' own analysis. In all, the sample holds hundreds of thousands of distinct CDR3 sequences, and about 14% of those were seen once. Of the sample, 5.8% falls within the top ten clones.

This clonotype showed up just a few times. Its antigen remains undetermined. Base qualities are not recorded, but no much larger clone differs from it by a single base. The hyperthyroidism patients were between 18 and 65 years old and newly diagnosed, with a disease duration of less than 2 months. The study excluded patients with uncontrolled infections, other autoimmune diseases, pregnancy or lactation. Diagnoses were established on the basis of clinical symptoms, serum thyroxine and TRAb, thyroid ultrasound, and orbital computed tomography. Blood from progressor patients was drawn when they were first diagnosed with hyperthyroidism, before any ophthalmopathy symptoms appeared. Ficoll-Paque density gradient centrifugation was used to isolate PBMCs from approximately 10 ml of fresh peripheral blood. Progressor patients were defined as those initially diagnosed with Graves' hyperthyroidism in whom ophthalmopathy developed during follow-up. Total RNA was extracted using Trizol reagent, and RNA quality was assessed on an Agilent 2100 Bioanalyzer.

The study at large found these results: Blood samples also contained most of the expanded thyroid clonotypes (frequency above 0.001), which suggests that blood repertoires may reflect thyroid immune responses. Ophthalmopathy was separated from stable hyperthyroidism by a 13 V-J signature model, with 85% to 90% sensitivity and 81% to 83% specificity obtained in cross-validation and 80%/75% obtained in testing. Sample size was not statistically predetermined, and investigators were not blinded to group allocation. In validation, the model predicted progression to ophthalmopathy a median of about 6 months before onset, with 70% to 71% sensitivity and 72.22% specificity.

The sequencing sample was made of blood. This TCR came from a woman younger than 45 with Graves' hyperthyroidism that later progressed to Graves' ophthalmopathy.

The sequenced DNA is TGTGCCAGCAGCCGTCAATGGGAGACGACCCAGTACTTC. Its product reads: CASSRQWETTQYF. This chain joins TRBV7-2 to TRBJ2-5; a weak D assignment points to TRBD2 (5 bases agree). The junction carries 14 bases between V and J, which are trimmed by 5 bases and 7 bases respectively. Inclusive of the bounding cysteine and phenylalanine, the CDR3 is 13 residues long. Of all the DNA, just the CDR3 is kept, 39 bases in frame from base 1. Per the germline V gene, SGHTA is the CDR1 and FQGNSA is the CDR2.